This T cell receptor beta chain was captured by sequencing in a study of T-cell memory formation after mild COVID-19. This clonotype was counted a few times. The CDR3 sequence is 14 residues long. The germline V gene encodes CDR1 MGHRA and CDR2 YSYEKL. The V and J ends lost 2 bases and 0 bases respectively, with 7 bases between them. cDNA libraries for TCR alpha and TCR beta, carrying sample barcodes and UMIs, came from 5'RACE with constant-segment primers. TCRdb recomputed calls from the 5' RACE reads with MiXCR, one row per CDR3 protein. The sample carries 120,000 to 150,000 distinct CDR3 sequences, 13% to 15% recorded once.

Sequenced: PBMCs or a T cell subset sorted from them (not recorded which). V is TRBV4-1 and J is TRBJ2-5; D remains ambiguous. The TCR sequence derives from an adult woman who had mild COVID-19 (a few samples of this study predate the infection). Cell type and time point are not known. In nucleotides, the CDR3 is TGCGCCAGCAGCCAATCCAGCGACCAAGAGACCCAGTACTTC. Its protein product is CASSQSSDQETQYF.